The 6 T cell receptor beta chains presented below share a single source sample, sequenced in a study of blood T cell repertoires in COVID-19. Sequencing used immunoSEQ multiplex PCR; TCRdb keeps in-frame clones, though not all of them. The sample lists 400,000 to 500,000 clones, over 75% occurring once. Sequenced: PBMCs or T cells enriched from blood (not recorded which). The receptors stem from a woman aged 40 to 50 who had recovered from COVID-19.

With regard to this clone: The sample holds other DNA sequences that translate to the same CDR3. This chain uses TRBV18 with TRBJ1-2, with D unresolved. This CDR3 region has 12 residues. Germline CDR1 is KGHSH and CDR2 is LQKENI. The ends were cut back, 3 bases at V and 6 bases at J, with 8 bases in the middle. The chain's CDR3 is CASSPSGDGYTF. CDR3 bases: TGTGCCAGCTCACCCTCCGGGGATGGCTACACCTTC. The full variable domain, rest sourced from reference TRBV18 and TRBJ1-2, is NAGVMQNPRHLVRRRGQEARLRCSPMKGHSHVYWYRQLPEEGLKFMVYLQKENIIDESGMPKERFSAEFPKEGPSILRIQQVVRGDSAAYFCASSPSGDGYTFGSGTRLTVV.

The rearrangement links TRBV18 to TRBJ2-2, with TRBD2 matching over 9 bases. The CDR3 is 20 residues long. J gave up 4 bases and V 6 bases, and 21 bases lay outside the gene matches. Germline V CDR1 and CDR2: KGHSH, LQKENI. Here the CDR3 reads CASSPLGVAGVKRSTGELFF. Written as DNA, the CDR3 is TGTGCCAGCTCCCCCCTCGGGGTAGCGGGAGTGAAAAGAAGCACCGGGGAGCTGTTTTTT.

V gene TRBV27 combines with J gene TRBJ1-2; 7 bases are shared with TRBD1. The germline gives CDR1 MNHEY, CDR2 SMNVEV (reference sequence). The length of the CDR3 is 12 residues. J gave up 9 bases and V 5 bases, and 6 bases lay outside the gene matches. DNA for the CDR3: TGTGCCAGCAGTACTCGACAGGGCCGCTACACCTTC. It codes for CASSTRQGRYTF.

The chain carries TRBV7-9 and TRBJ2-1; 11 bases match TRBD2. CDR3 size: 17 residues. Germline V gene sequence: CDR1 SEHNR, CDR2 FQNEAQ (reference sequence). Trimming at V came to 4 bases and at J to 0 bases, leaving 5 bases not matched to a gene. DNA for the CDR3: TGTGCCAGCAGCTCGACTAGCGGGATTAGCTCCTACAATGAGCAGTTCTTC. Translating it yields CASSSTSGISSYNEQFF.

The chain carries TRBV7-2 and TRBJ2-7; possible D gene TRBD2, 6 bases. CDR3 length equals 14 residues. The V end lost 4 bases, the J end lost 1 base, and 11 bases lay between the germline ends. The germline CDR1 and CDR2 sequences are SGHTA and FQGNSA. The chain's CDR3 is CASSSGRGSYEQYF. The CDR3 nucleotides are TGTGCCAGCAGCTCGGGCCGGGGGTCCTACGAGCAGTACTTC.

V and J are TRBV19 and TRBJ1-6; TRBD1 matches at 8 bases. The germline gives CDR1 LNHDA, CDR2 SQIVND (reference sequence). This CDR3 is 17 amino acids long. The V and J ends lost 6 bases and 6 bases, in that order; junction bases with no gene match: 13. The CDR3 loop reads CASRTDREVSGNSPLHF. CDR3 nucleotides: TGTGCCAGTAGGACGGACAGGGAAGTATCCGGTAATTCACCCCTCCACTTT.